This T cell receptor (beta chain) was found in a study of blood T cell repertoires in COVID-19. Whole-study context: Specimens from acute and convalescent COVID-19 originated in the United States, Italy and Spain.

In terms of age and location, participants ranged from about 18 to 95 years and lived in about two dozen US areas. The CDR3 spans 15 residues. Germline values: CDR1 LGHNT, CDR2 FRNRAP. V dropped 7 bases and J dropped 3 bases, with 18 bases sitting between them. Original data processing: Cell counts per sample came from amplifying reference gene primers. Sequenced by immunoSEQ multiplex PCR; TCRdb stores in-frame clones only, minus some. The DNA was the basis for D and trimming; V, J and clone size are from that table. The sample carries about 220,000 clones, approximately 88% recorded once. The sequenced material came from PBMCs or T cells enriched from blood (not recorded which). This clonotype originated in a woman aged 40-49 years with acute COVID-19. The chain has TRBV12-5 and TRBJ1-2; maybe TRBD1 (6 bases). CDR3 protein: CASERTGTWDYGYTF. The CDR3 DNA reads as TGTGCTAGTGAAAGAACCGGGACATGGGACTATGGCTACACCTTC.